This T cell receptor (beta chain) is drawn from a study of shared clonotypes between healthy human individuals. Details on this clone: Its antigen is still unknown.

Regarding the study as a whole: Rarefaction curves obtained for sorted subsets showed sequencing incomplete despite large depth.

Across several immunoSEQ plates, the genomic DNA of each subset was split evenly. Profiling relied on immunoSEQ multiplex PCR, and the TCRdb table lists in-frame clones only, not all of them. The sample carries over a million clones, roughly 74% recorded once. Deletions cut 4 bases from V and 0 bases from J, with 7 bases between. Per the germline V gene, CDR1 is MNHNS and CDR2 is SASEGT. The CDR3 runs to 13 residues. The chain carries TRBV6-1 and TRBJ2-7; D gene unclear. The sequence was obtained from a man aged 18 to 29 in good health. Some clones in this sample may be carry-over from other donors' samples. Source material: memory CD4+ T cells from PBMCs. Subset noted: CD45RA-negative fraction. The chain's CDR3 is CASSARSSYEQYF. In nucleotides, the CDR3 is TGTGCCAGCAGTGCCAGGAGCTCCTACGAGCAGTACTTC.